This T cell receptor beta chain was sequenced during a study of cytomegalovirus exposure and HLA in healthy donors. As for this clone: Antigen: not known. Other DNA sequences in this sample translate to the same CDR3.

Every donor was a healthy person donating bone marrow. Donors were ostensibly healthy at sampling, although undocumented immune exposures were probable. Trimming pared 4 bases from V and 4 bases from J, leaving 10 bases between. Germline loops: CDR1 MGHRA, CDR2 YSYEKL. CDR3 length equals 13 residues. The PCR used 60 Vbeta and 13 Jbeta primers. The assay was immunoSEQ multiplex PCR, and TCRdb's table has in-frame clones only and misses some. This sample carries around 150,000 clones, approximately 72% of them seen once, and the ten largest clones take 1.2% to 1.5%. Overall study findings and caveats: Reported performance of the classifier showed diagnosis of cytomegalovirus status with high specificity and sensitivity. Most subjects' HLA-A and HLA-B alleles were reportedly predicted from TCR beta sequences.

The specimen sequenced was PBMCs. This clonotype was sampled from a man younger than 35 in good health and CMV-seronegative. The rearrangement links TRBV4-1 to TRBJ2-5; D is unclear. The CDR3 here is CASSRRARETQYF. The CDR3 DNA follows: TGCGCCAGCAGCCGTCGTGCGAGAGAGACCCAGTACTTC.